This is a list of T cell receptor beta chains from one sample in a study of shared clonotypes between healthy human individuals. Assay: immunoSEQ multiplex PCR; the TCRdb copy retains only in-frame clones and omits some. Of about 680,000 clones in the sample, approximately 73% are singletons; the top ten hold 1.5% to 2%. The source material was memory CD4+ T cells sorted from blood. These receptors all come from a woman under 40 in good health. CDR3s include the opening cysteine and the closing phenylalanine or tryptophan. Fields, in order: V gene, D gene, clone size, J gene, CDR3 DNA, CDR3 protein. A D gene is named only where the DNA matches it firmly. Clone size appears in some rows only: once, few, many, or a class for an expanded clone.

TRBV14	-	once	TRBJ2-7	TGTGCCAGCAGCCAATCCATTAAGCAGTACTTC	CASSQSIKQYF
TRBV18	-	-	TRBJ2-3	TGTGCCAGCTCACTGGGCCTAGATACGGATACGCAGTATTTT	CASSLGLDTDTQYF
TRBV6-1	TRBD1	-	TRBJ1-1	TGTGCCAGCAGTGAATTCGGGACAGGGATGAACACTGAAGCTTTCTTT	CASSEFGTGMNTEAFF
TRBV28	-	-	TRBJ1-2	TGTGCCAGCAGTGTACAGGGAAACGGCTACACCTTC	CASSVQGNGYTF
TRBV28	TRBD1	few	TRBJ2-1	TGTGCCAGCAGTCAGTACAGGGGAAGTGTCTACAATGAGCAGTTCTTC	CASSQYRGSVYNEQFF
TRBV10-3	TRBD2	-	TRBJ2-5	TGTGCCATCAGAGGGACTAGCGGGGAGCAAGAGACCCAGTACTTC	CAIRGTSGEQETQYF
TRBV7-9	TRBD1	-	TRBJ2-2	TGTGCCAGCAGCCGCGGGACAGGGGACACCGGGGAGCTGTTTTTT	CASSRGTGDTGELFF
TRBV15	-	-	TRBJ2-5	TGTGCCACCAGCAGAGATCGGGCCGGAGAGACCCAGTACTTC	CATSRDRAGETQYF
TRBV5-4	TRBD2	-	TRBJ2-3	TGTGCCAGCAGCTCAACTAGCGGGGTCACAGATACGCAGTATTTT	CASSSTSGVTDTQYF
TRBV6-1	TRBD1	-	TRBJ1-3	TGTGCCAGCAGTGAGCTGACAGGGTACTCTGGAAACACCATATATTTT	CASSELTGYSGNTIYF
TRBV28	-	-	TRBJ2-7	TGTGCCAGCAGTTTAGAGAGGGGGGGGAGCTCCTACGAGCAGTACTTC	CASSLERGGSSYEQYF
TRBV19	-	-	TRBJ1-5	TGTGCCAGTAGTATAAACGGGGGAGGGAATCAGCCCCAGCATTTT	CASSINGGGNQPQHF
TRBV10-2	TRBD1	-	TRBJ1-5	TGCGCCAGCAGTGATACCGGGACAGGTCACAATCAGCCCCAGCATTTT	CASSDTGTGHNQPQHF
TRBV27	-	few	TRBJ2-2	TGTGCCAGCAGTTTAGACCCCATCCCGGGGGCGCAGACCGGGGAGCTGTTTTTT	CASSLDPIPGAQTGELFF
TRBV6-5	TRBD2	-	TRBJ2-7	TGTGCCAGCAGCTCTAGCGGGAGAATCGGGCAGTACTTC	CASSSSGRIGQYF
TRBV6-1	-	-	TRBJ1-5	TGTGCCAGTACCCCGGGCGAATATCAGCCCCAGCATTTT	CASTPGEYQPQHF
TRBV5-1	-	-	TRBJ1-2	TGCGCCAGCAGCTTGGATGCACTGGAGGGATTAAGCTATGGCTACACCTTC	CASSLDALEGLSYGYTF
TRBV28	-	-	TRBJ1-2	TGTGCCAGCAGTTTACGGGGCCCTGATGGCTACACCTTC	CASSLRGPDGYTF